What follows is one T cell receptor beta chain and its context. TCRdb's copy holds only in-frame clones and misses some; the assay was immunoSEQ multiplex PCR. The sample records 35,000 to 50,000 clones, more than 80% being singletons. The data originate from a study of blood T cell repertoires in COVID-19. In the study overall: Samples came from the United States, Italy and Spain, spanning acute and convalescent COVID-19.

Material for sequencing was peripheral blood. This sequence originates from a man aged 60 to 69 with acute or convalescent COVID-19.

The CDR3 region is CASSLGGGKETQYF. CDR3 bases: TGTGCCAGCAGCTTAGGAGGGGGCAAAGAGACCCAGTACTTC. This chain links TRBV7-2 with TRBJ2-5, with 7 bases fitting TRBD1. Germline V gene data show CDR1 as SGHTA and CDR2 as FQGNSA. The J segment lost 3 bases and the V segment lost 1 base, leaving 2 bases of the junction unmatched. There are 14 residues in the CDR3.